The 5 T cell receptor beta chains listed next were all sequenced from one sample in a study of control samples from healthy donors and cancer patients. Repertoires were generated with immunoSEQ multiplex PCR, while TCRdb's copy carries only in-frame clones and drops some. The sample shows around 51,000 clones, about four fifths of them seen only once. Sequencing was done on a sample of blood. The source is a man in his 70s in good health.

The chain uses TRBV5-1 and TRBJ1-2; 7 bases fit TRBD1. Trimming took 3 bases from V and 0 from J; bases not matched to a gene: 5. Germline CDR1 reads SGHRS; CDR2 reads YFSETQ. This CDR3 is 15 amino acids long. The CDR3 spells CASSSGQAANYGYTF. CDR3 nucleotides: TGCGCCAGCAGCTCAGGACAGGCCGCTAACTATGGCTACACCTTC.

The chain links TRBV6-5 to TRBJ1-1; D is undetermined. CDR3 size: 14 residues. Germline-derived CDR1 and CDR2 are MNHEY and SVGAGI. Deletions cut 4 bases from V and 1 base from J, with 10 bases between. CDR3 coding DNA: TGTGCCAGCAGTTTCCTTTGGGGGAACACTGAAGCTTTCTTT. It yields the protein CASSFLWGNTEAFF.

This clone was seen only a few times. The gene calls are TRBV7-2 and TRBJ2-3; D remains ambiguous. The CDR3 runs 12 residues. Germline CDR1 is SGHTA and CDR2 is FQGNSA. The ends were cut back, 4 bases at V and 8 bases at J, with 10 bases in the middle. This CDR3 is CASSSSLATQYF. The CDR3 DNA follows: TGTGCCAGCAGCTCAAGTCTGGCTACGCAGTATTTT.

This clone was picked up one time. The CDR3 loop reads CASSRWTGPMNTEAFF. CDR3 DNA sequence: TGTGCCAGCAGCCGCTGGACAGGGCCCATGAACACTGAAGCTTTCTTT. The chain couples TRBV3-1 (or the pseudogene TRBV3-2) to TRBJ1-1; TRBD1 matches 8 bases. Germline trimming cut 4 bases from V and 0 bases from J; bases unmatched to any gene: 7. The CDR3 is made up of 16 amino acids. From germline, CDR1 is LGHDT and CDR2 YNNKEL (reference sequence).

The gene calls are TRBV9 and TRBJ1-4, with D possibly matching TRBD1 (5 bases). Germline V lookup: CDR1 SGDLS, CDR2 YYNGEE. V lost 1 base, J lost 8 bases, and 12 bases lay in between. The CDR3 loop spans 14 amino acids. The CDR3 region has the DNA TGTGCCAGCAGCGTATCCGGGGGTGAGGAAAAACTGTTTTTT. Translated, it gives CASSVSGGEEKLFF.